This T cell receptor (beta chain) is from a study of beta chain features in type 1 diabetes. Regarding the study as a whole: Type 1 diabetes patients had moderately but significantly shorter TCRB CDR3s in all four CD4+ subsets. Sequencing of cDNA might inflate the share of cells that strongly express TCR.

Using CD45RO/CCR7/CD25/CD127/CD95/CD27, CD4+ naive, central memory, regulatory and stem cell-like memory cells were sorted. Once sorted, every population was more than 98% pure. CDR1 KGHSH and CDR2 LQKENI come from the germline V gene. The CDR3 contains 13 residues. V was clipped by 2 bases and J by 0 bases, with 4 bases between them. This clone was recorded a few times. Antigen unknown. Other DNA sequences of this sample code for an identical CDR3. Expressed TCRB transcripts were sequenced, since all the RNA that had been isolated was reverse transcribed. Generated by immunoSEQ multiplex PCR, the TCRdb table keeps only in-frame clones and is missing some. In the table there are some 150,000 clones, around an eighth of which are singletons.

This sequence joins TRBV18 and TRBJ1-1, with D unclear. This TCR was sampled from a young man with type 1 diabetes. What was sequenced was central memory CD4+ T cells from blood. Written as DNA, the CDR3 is TGTGCCAGCTCACCAGGAGTGAACACTGAAGCTTTCTTT. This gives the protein CASSPGVNTEAFF.